This TCR beta chain was captured by sequencing in a study of T cell responses to AZD1222 COVID-19 vaccine. This CDR3 is 14 amino acids long. Germline V gene lookup returns CDR1 MDHEN and CDR2 SYDVKM. Trimming took 5 bases from V and 0 from J, leaving 10 bases between them. Generated by immunoSEQ multiplex PCR, the TCRdb table keeps only in-frame clones and is missing some. The sample yields some 140,000 clones, roughly 93% seen once. This clone has only one observation. V and J are TRBV28 and TRBJ1-1; D gene uncertain. Material: peripheral blood, obtained on day 0 of AZD1222 vaccination. The TCR was taken from an adult in good health. This chain's CDR3 is CASSGHSLNTEAFF. CDR3 nucleotide sequence: TGTGCCAGCAGTGGCCACAGTTTGAACACTGAAGCTTTCTTT.